This is a list of T cell receptor beta chains from one sample in a study of shared clonotypes between healthy human individuals. Libraries were prepared by immunoSEQ multiplex PCR; TCRdb keeps only in-frame clonotypes and omits some of them. The sample has some 2 million clones; roughly 96% are singletons. Sequenced: naive CD4+ T cells sorted from blood. Receptors originate from a man between 18 and 35 years old in good health. Both conserved end residues are part of each CDR3. The order of the fields is V gene, D gene, J gene, clone size, CDR3 DNA, CDR3 protein. D genes are given only for firm matches. Clone size is not always given. Where it is, it says once, few, many or a class for expanded clones.

>TRBV2|NA|TRBJ1-4|once
TGTGCCAGCAGTGAAGCGGTGGTACTGTCGCGGGAAAAACTGTTTTTT
CASSEAVVLSREKLFF
>TRBV2|NA|TRBJ1-3|NA
TGTGCCAGCACGGTCCTCCGGGGAAACACCATATATTTT
CASTVLRGNTIYF
>TRBV30|NA|TRBJ1-2|NA
TGTGCCTGGAGGCGTGCCTATGGCTACACCTTC
CAWRRAYGYTF
>TRBV9|TRBD2|TRBJ2-3|NA
TGTGCCAGCAGCCTATCTAGCGGGGGAGTCACAGATACGCAGTATTTT
CASSLSSGGVTDTQYF
>TRBV28|NA|TRBJ2-7|NA
TGTGCCAGCTGGGCAGGGGATAGGTACGAGCAGTACTTC
CASWAGDRYEQYF
>TRBV7-2|NA|TRBJ1-5|NA
TGTGCCAGCAGCCCCGGGACACTTAGCAATCAGCCCCAGCATTTT
CASSPGTLSNQPQHF
>TRBV4-1|NA|TRBJ1-6|NA
TGCGCCAGCAGCCAAGATCTCGTCTCTTCACCCCTCCACTTT
CASSQDLVSSPLHF
>TRBV6-1|NA|TRBJ2-5|NA
TGTGCCAGCAGTGGGACGGCGGAGACCCAGTACTTC
CASSGTAETQYF
>TRBV19|TRBD1|TRBJ2-2|NA
TGTGCCAGTAGTCCGCGGGACAGGGGGTACACCGGGGAGCTGTTTTTT
CASSPRDRGYTGELFF
>TRBV5-1|TRBD2|TRBJ2-7|NA
TGCGCCAGCAGCTTGGAGGGAGGGAGCTACGAGCAGTACTTC
CASSLEGGSYEQYF